The following is a T cell receptor (beta chain) sequence with its context. The specificity of this receptor is unknown. The record has no base qualities; no much larger clone is one base away. The immunoSEQ Assay was used to sequence TCR beta CDR3 regions from DNA. As for the authors' bioinformatics: T cell density was computed as TCR beta template counts normalized to usable DNA estimated by amplifying housekeeping genes. Richness was estimated using the preseqR package, with extrapolation to 400,000 templates for PBMC samples and to 120,000 templates for tissue samples. Clonality was calculated as one minus Pielou's evenness. Differential abundance testing on productive amino-acid clonotypes, with a minimum total count of 5 and an alpha of 0.1, was used to identify tissue-enriched TCRs. The Jaccard Index and the Morisita Overlap Index were used to quantify repertoire overlap between compartments. TCR beta CDR3s were clustered by GLIPH together with public tetramer-defined viral CDR3s, and at least three viral sequences plus V-gene enrichment were required for viral motifs. TCRdb took over this immuneACCESS table, retaining in-frame rearrangements with V and J assigned. Such tables are incomplete; in checked studies, under half of the missing clones stem from an unresolved V gene, and the remainder is unexplained. That table furnishes V, J and clone size, whereas the DNA furnished D and trimming. Here the sample has tens of thousands of clones; approximately 86% occur a single time. The ten largest account for roughly 6.1% of the sample.

The sample comes from a study of T cells in localized non-small cell lung cancer (TCRdb year 2020). Regarding the complete study: The study examined T cell repertoires in 236 patients with early-stage NSCLC and compared tumors with uninvolved tumor-adjacent lungs. The cohort consisted of 236 treatment-naive NSCLC patients whose localized lung tumors had been resected. Of the NSCLC patients, roughly 130 were male and approximately 110 were female, and the mean age was approximately 66 years. The research as a whole found: The highest T cell clonality was observed in uninvolved tumor-adjacent lung, where clonality exceeded that of tumor, suggesting that antigenic responses were more focused in uninvolved tumor-adjacent lung. Because of the exploratory design, TCR variables were selected using unadjusted p-values without false-discovery rate correction. Of the top 100 tumor clones, a median of 57 were detected in paired uninvolved adjacent lung; about 28 were also among that lung's top 100. Longer overall survival was associated with higher blood T cell density, whereas shorter survival was associated with higher adjacent-lung clonality. Because multi-region tumor sequencing was not performed, intratumor heterogeneity could not be ruled out.

V is cut by 5 bases and J by 2 bases, and the space between the germline ends is 14 bases. The germline V gene gives CDR1 as SGHAT and CDR2 as FQNNGV. Measured from the cysteine to the phenylalanine, the CDR3 is 15 residues long. Only the CDR3 part of the read is kept: 45 bases, read in frame from the first base. At diagnosis, peripheral blood, uninvolved tumor-adjacent lung and tumor were collected and stored as a combination of fresh-frozen and FFPE material. Blood samples were analyzed as peripheral blood mononuclear cells for TCR repertoire profiling. The rearrangement joined TRBV11-2 to TRBJ2-3; TRBD2 is a possible D gene, resting on 6 matching bases. The TCR sequence derives from a man aged 40 to 70 with stage I lung adenocarcinoma. Sequenced here: peripheral blood, sampled before any cancer treatment. This receptor carries the CDR3 CASSPKRVLTDTQYF. The DNA reads TGTGCCAGCAGCCCAAAGCGGGTGCTCACAGATACGCAGTATTTT.